This TCR beta chain came from a study of blood T cell repertoires in COVID-19. Study-level background: Acute and convalescent COVID-19 specimens originated in the United States, Italy and Spain. T cells, B-cell-depleted T cells, or PBMCs provided the cDNA or gDNA that served as material.

This clone was seen a handful of times. Authors' methods: Estimated nucleated cell counts came from reference gene primer amplification. Using immunoSEQ multiplex PCR, the repertoire was profiled, and TCRdb retains in-frame clones only, with some absent. That table is the source of V, J and clone size, and D and trimming were worked out from the DNA. Counted here are roughly 280,000 clones, around 88% occurring once; the ten biggest clones make up roughly 1.8%. The sample consisted of peripheral blood. The TCR sequence derives from a man between 25 and 39 years old with active or convalescent COVID-19.

CDR3 sequence: CASSIQGSGYNEQFF. The CDR3 DNA reads TGTGCCAGCAGCATCCAGGGGAGTGGCTACAATGAGCAGTTCTTC. This chain uses TRBV7-6 with TRBJ2-1, with D perhaps matching TRBD1 (6 bases). The CDR3 totals 15 residues. V was clipped by 5 bases and J by 3 bases, with 14 bases between them. Germline loops: CDR1 SGHVS, CDR2 FNYEAQ.